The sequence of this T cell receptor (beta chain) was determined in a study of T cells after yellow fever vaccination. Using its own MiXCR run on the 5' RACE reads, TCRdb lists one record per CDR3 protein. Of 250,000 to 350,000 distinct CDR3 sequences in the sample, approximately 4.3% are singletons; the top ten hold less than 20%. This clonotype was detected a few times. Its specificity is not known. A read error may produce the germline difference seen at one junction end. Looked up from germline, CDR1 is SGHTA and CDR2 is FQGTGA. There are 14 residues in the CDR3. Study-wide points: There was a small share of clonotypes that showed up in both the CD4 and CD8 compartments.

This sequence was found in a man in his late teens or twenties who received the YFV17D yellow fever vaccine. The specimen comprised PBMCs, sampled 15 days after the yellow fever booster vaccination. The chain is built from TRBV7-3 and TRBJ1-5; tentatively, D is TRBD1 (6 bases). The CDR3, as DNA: TGTGCCAGCAGGTTAAACAGGGTCGGCCAGCCCCAGCATTTT. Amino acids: CASRLNRVGQPQHF. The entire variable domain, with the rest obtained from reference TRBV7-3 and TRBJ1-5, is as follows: GAGVSQTPSNKVTEKGKYVELRCDPISGHTALYWYRQSLGQGPEFLIYFQGTGAADDSGLPNDRFFAVRPEGSVSTLKIQRTERGDSAVYLCASRLNRVGQPQHFGDGTRLSIL.